This entry lists 5 T cell receptor beta chains sequenced from one sample in a study of cytomegalovirus exposure and HLA in healthy donors. PCR employed 60 Vbeta and 13 Jbeta primers. Clones were sequenced by immunoSEQ multiplex PCR, and TCRdb holds only the in-frame ones, with some missing. The profile shows hundreds of thousands of clones, approximately 80% of them singletons. Sequencing input: PBMCs. The receptors come from a woman aged 40 to 50 in good health and CMV-seronegative.

The chain combines TRBV7-9 with TRBJ2-2, with a tentative D call TRBD1 (6 bases). The germline V and J ends were trimmed by 3 bases and 4 bases, with 9 bases remaining between them. Germline values: CDR1 SEHNR, CDR2 FQNEAQ (reference sequence). The CDR3 is 14 residues long. This CDR3 is CASSLDSSTGELFF. For the CDR3, the DNA is TGTGCCAGCAGCTTGGACAGTTCCACCGGGGAGCTGTTTTTT.

The V gene is TRBV10-3, the J gene TRBJ2-2; a weak D match, TRBD1 (5 bases). V was pared by 2 bases and J by 4 bases, with 11 bases between. The CDR3 is 15 amino acids. Germline CDR1 ENHRY, CDR2 SYGVKD. This CDR3 is CAISELGQGTGELFF. CDR3 DNA sequence: TGTGCCATCAGTGAGCTAGGTCAGGGCACCGGGGAGCTGTTTTTT.

The chain links TRBV2 to TRBJ1-2; a weak D match, TRBD1 (5 bases). Germline lookup yields CDR1 SNHLY and CDR2 FYNNEI. Trimming removed 8 bases at V and 3 bases at J, with 19 bases between. This CDR3 is 15 amino acids long. CDR3: CASRWEGRGDYGYTF. The CDR3 DNA reads TGTGCCAGCCGGTGGGAGGGACGGGGGGACTATGGCTACACCTTC.

This clone has only a few counts. V gene TRBV19 combines with J gene TRBJ2-7, with 7 bases identical to TRBD2. CDR1 is LNHDA and CDR2 is SQIVND in the germline V gene (reference sequence). V was pared by 1 base and J by 3 bases, with 3 bases of the junction left unmatched. The CDR3 is made up of 14 amino acids. The DNA for the CDR3 is TGTGCCAGTAGTATAGGCGGGGGTAACTACGAGCAGTACTTC. It yields the protein CASSIGGGNYEQYF.

This clone was observed once. This sequence joins TRBV4-2 and TRBJ1-2; the match to TRBD1 covers 8 bases. V lost 1 base, J lost 4 bases, and 5 bases stayed unmatched. The CDR3 consists of 15 residues. The germline CDR1 and CDR2 sequences are LGHNA and YNFKEQ. In DNA form, the CDR3 reads TGTGCCAGCAGCCAAGGGGTGACAGGGGCCTATGGCTACACCTTC. This translates into CASSQGVTGAYGYTF.